This TCR beta chain was recorded in a study of blood T cell repertoires in COVID-19. Across the study: Researchers got acute and convalescent COVID-19 samples from the United States, Italy and Spain. The analysed material was cDNA or gDNA that came from T cells, B-cell-depleted T cells, or PBMCs.

Patients at the Seattle site were enrolled during active infection and followed longitudinally. Per the original methods: Estimation of nucleated cell counts relied on the amplification of reference gene primers. Here immunoSEQ multiplex PCR was the method, and the copy in TCRdb shows in-frame clones only, minus some. The V and J calls and clone size are taken from that table; D and trimming were inferred from the DNA. The sample has around 160,000 clones, 80% to 90% seen once. This receptor was obtained from a woman aged 60-75 years with COVID-19, enrolled during active disease. Sequencing was performed on peripheral blood.

The CDR3 DNA reads TGCGCCAGCGAACCCGGGACAGGGGCGAACACTGAAGCTTTCTTT. As protein: CASEPGTGANTEAFF. V and J are TRBV5-1 and TRBJ1-1; 10 bases are a match to TRBD1. The J segment lost 1 base and the V segment lost 7 bases, leaving 7 bases of the junction unmatched. CDR3 length: 15 residues. CDR1 and CDR2 from the germline V gene are SGHRS and YFSETQ. The full variable domain, its missing parts supplied by reference TRBV5-1 and TRBJ1-1, is KAGVTQTPRYLIKTRGQQVTLSCSPISGHRSVSWYQQTPGQGLQFLFEYFSETQRNKGNFPGRFSGRQFSNSRSEMNVSTLELGDSALYLCASEPGTGANTEAFFGQGTRLTVV.